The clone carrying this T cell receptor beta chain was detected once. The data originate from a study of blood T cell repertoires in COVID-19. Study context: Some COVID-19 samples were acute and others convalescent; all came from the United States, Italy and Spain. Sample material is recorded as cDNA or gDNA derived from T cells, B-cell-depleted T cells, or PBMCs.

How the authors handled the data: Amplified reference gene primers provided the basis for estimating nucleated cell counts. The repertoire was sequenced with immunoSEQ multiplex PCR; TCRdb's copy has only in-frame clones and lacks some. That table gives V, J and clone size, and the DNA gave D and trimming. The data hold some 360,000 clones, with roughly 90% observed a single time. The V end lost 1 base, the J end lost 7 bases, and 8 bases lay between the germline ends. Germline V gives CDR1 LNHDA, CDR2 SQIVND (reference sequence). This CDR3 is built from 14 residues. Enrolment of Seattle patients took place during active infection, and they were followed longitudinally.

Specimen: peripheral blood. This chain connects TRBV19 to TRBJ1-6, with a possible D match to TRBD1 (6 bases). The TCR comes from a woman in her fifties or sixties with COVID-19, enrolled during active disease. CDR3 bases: TGTGCCAGTAGTATAGGGACAGTAAATTCACCCCTCCACTTT. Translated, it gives CASSIGTVNSPLHF.